The 32 T cell receptor beta chains below were found in one sample sequenced in a study of blood T cell repertoires in COVID-19. Clones were read by immunoSEQ multiplex PCR, and TCRdb kept only the in-frame ones, dropping some. Of 200,000 to 250,000 clones listed, 80% are singletons. Sequenced sample: peripheral blood. The receptor set was obtained from a human donor in a cohort sampled during active COVID-19.

This rearrangement joins TRBV2 to TRBJ2-7; D ambiguous. Trimming pared 2 bases from V and 2 bases from J, leaving 10 bases between. This CDR3 is 14 amino acids long. Germline V gene data show CDR1 as SNHLY and CDR2 as FYNNEI. CDR3 in DNA: TGTGCCAGCAGTGAACGGAGTTGGGCCTACGAGCAGTACTTC. Residues: CASSERSWAYEQYF.

The chain carries TRBV3-1 (or the pseudogene TRBV3-2) and TRBJ2-3; TRBD2 agrees at 8 bases. Germline V CDR1 and CDR2: LGHDT, YNNKEL (reference sequence). V lost 6 bases, J lost 9 bases, and 17 bases stayed unmatched. The CDR3 has 16 amino acids. The CDR3 loop reads CASRPISSGSAGTQYF. CDR3 in DNA: TGTGCCAGCAGACCAATAAGCAGCGGGAGTGCGGGAACGCAGTATTTT.

The rearrangement joins TRBV5-5 to TRBJ1-6; 8 bases agree with TRBD1. Germline loops: CDR1 SGHKS, CDR2 YYEKEE (reference sequence). This CDR3 has 14 residues. Unmatched junction bases numbered 4, after V lost 4 bases and J lost 7 bases. The DNA for the CDR3 is TGTGCCAGCAGCCCCGGGACAGGCAATTCACCCCTCCACTTT. Protein: CASSPGTGNSPLHF.

The V call is TRBV4-2, the J call TRBJ1-4, with no clear D. Between the trimmed V and J ends, which lost 3 bases and 8 bases, there was a span of 13 bases. Per the germline V gene, CDR1 is LGHNA and CDR2 is YNFKEQ. CDR3 length: 14 residues. CDR3 in DNA: TGTGCCAGCAGCCAGGGAGAAAGTACCGAAAAACTGTTTTTT. Amino acids: CASSQGESTEKLFF.

The J gene is TRBJ1-6, the V gene TRBV3-1 (or the pseudogene TRBV3-2), with D possibly TRBD1 on 5 matching bases. The CDR3 sequence is 14 residues long. CDR1 is LGHDT and CDR2 is YNNKEL in the germline V gene (reference sequence). V shed 0 bases and J shed 7 bases, with 7 bases lying between them. CDR3 nucleotide sequence: TGTGCCAGCAGCCAAGATGGGGGGAATTCACCCCTCCACTTT. Residues: CASSQDGGNSPLHF.

The chain is built from TRBV6-5 and TRBJ1-2; D is perhaps TRBD1 (5 bases). Trimming removed 5 bases from V and 0 bases from J, with 13 bases in between. CDR3 length equals 15 residues. Germline CDR1 is MNHEY and CDR2 is SVGAGI. The DNA of the CDR3 is TGTGCCAGCAGTCCCGGACAACTGTCTAACTATGGCTACACCTTC. Translated: CASSPGQLSNYGYTF.

This chain links TRBV6-5 with TRBJ2-3; D gene uncertain. Trimming left V 5 bases short and J 5 bases short, with 5 bases between. Germline V gives CDR1 MNHEY, CDR2 SVGAGI. This CDR3 spans 11 amino acids. Here the CDR3 DNA reads TGTGCCAGCAGTCAATTAGATACGCAGTATTTT. Residues: CASSQLDTQYF.

The chain employs TRBV28 and TRBJ1-1, with TRBD1 identical over 8 bases. There are 13 residues in the CDR3. V lost 8 bases, J lost 1 base, and 3 bases stayed unmatched. CDR1 and CDR2 (germline): MDHEN, SYDVKM. Written as DNA, the CDR3 is TGTGCCAGCCTCAGGGGGCAGAACACTGAAGCTTTCTTT. Translated, it gives CASLRGQNTEAFF.

V and J are TRBV6-5 and TRBJ2-3; perhaps TRBD2 as D (6 bases). Germline V gives CDR1 MNHEY, CDR2 SVGAGI. The V and J ends lost 4 bases and 3 bases respectively, with 11 bases between them. The CDR3 is 14 residues long. The chain's CDR3 is CASSWGLETDTQYF. DNA for the CDR3: TGTGCCAGCAGTTGGGGACTTGAAACAGATACGCAGTATTTT.

CDR3 sequence: CASRLQGEGTEAFF. DNA for the CDR3: TGTGCCAGCAGATTACAGGGGGAAGGTACTGAAGCTTTCTTT. The J gene is TRBJ1-1, the V gene TRBV6-4; 8 nucleotides match TRBD1. Germline CDR1 and CDR2: MRHNA and SNTAGT. The CDR3 has 14 amino acids. The ends lost 6 bases at V and 5 bases at J; junction bases unmatched: 8.

J is TRBJ1-1 and V is TRBV5-1; D gene ambiguous. The germline gives CDR1 SGHRS, CDR2 YFSETQ. The length of the CDR3 is 13 residues. V was pared by 3 bases and J by 1 base, with 7 bases between. Here the CDR3 DNA reads TGCGCCAGCAGCTCCGTACAGAACACTGAAGCTTTCTTT. This gives the protein CASSSVQNTEAFF.

The CDR3 region has the DNA TGTGCCAGCAGTAATTCTAACAATGAGCAGTTCTTC. Translation gives CASSNSNNEQFF. This sequence joins TRBV27 and TRBJ2-1, with no clear D. Germline lookup yields CDR1 MNHEY and CDR2 SMNVEV (reference sequence). The ends were cut back, 5 bases at V and 5 bases at J, with 7 bases in the middle. This CDR3 has 12 residues.

This clone appeared many times. Other DNA sequences in this specimen translate into the identical CDR3. J is TRBJ2-7 and V is TRBV5-1; TRBD2 matches 8 bases. Germline assignment: CDR1 SGHRS and CDR2 YFSETQ. The V gene end was trimmed by 0 bases and the J gene end by 6 bases; junction bases not matched to a gene: 8. There are 15 residues in the CDR3. The CDR3 region is CASSLEDAGGGEQYF. Written as DNA, the CDR3 is TGCGCCAGCAGCTTGGAAGACGCGGGGGGTGGCGAGCAGTACTTC.

The rearrangement links TRBV20-1 to TRBJ1-2; no reliable D call. Germline V gene data show CDR1 as DFQATT and CDR2 as SNEGSKA (reference sequence). V lost 1 base and J 5 bases, leaving 5 bases between the germline ends. There are 11 residues in the CDR3. The CDR3 DNA sequence: TGCAGTGCTAGAGGCGGTTATGGCTACACCTTC. Its protein product is CSARGGYGYTF.

This rearrangement joins TRBV18 to TRBJ2-1, with TRBD1 identical over 10 bases. Germline V gene lookup returns CDR1 KGHSH and CDR2 LQKENI. V lost 6 bases, J lost 2 bases, and 4 bases stayed unmatched. The CDR3 runs to 15 residues. This CDR3 reads CASSPTGGAYNEQFF. CDR3 in DNA: TGTGCCAGCTCGCCGACAGGGGGCGCCTACAATGAGCAGTTCTTC. The entire variable domain, with the rest obtained from reference TRBV18 and TRBJ2-1, is as follows: NAGVMQNPRHLVRRRGQEARLRCSPMKGHSHVYWYRQLPEEGLKFMVYLQKENIIDESGMPKERFSAEFPKEGPSILRIQQVVRGDSAAYFCASSPTGGAYNEQFFGPGTRLTVL.

The chain joins TRBV19 to TRBJ1-5; D may be TRBD1 (6 bases). The CDR3 has 16 amino acids. Trimming removed 7 bases at V and 0 bases at J, with 16 bases between. CDR1 LNHDA and CDR2 SQIVND come from the germline V gene (reference sequence). CDR3: CASTPGQFPSNQPQHF. CDR3 sequence (DNA): TGTGCCAGTACCCCCGGACAGTTCCCTAGCAATCAGCCCCAGCATTTT. Together with reference TRBV19 and TRBJ1-5, the CDR3 gives the full variable domain: DGGITQSPKYLFRKEGQNVTLSCEQNLNHDAMYWYRQDPGQGLRLIYYSQIVNDFQKGDIAEGYSVSREKKESFPLTVTSAQKNPTAFYLCASTPGQFPSNQPQHFGDGTRLSIL.

This chain uses TRBV6-5 with TRBJ2-7; no reliable D call. V shed 10 bases and J shed 2 bases, with 18 bases lying between them. Germline-derived CDR1 and CDR2 are MNHEY and SVGAGI. The CDR3 is made up of 14 amino acids. The CDR3, as DNA: TGTGCCACCATTAGCCCCTCTTCCCCCTACGAGCAGTACTTC. Translating gives CATISPSSPYEQYF.

The rearrangement joins TRBV6-5 to TRBJ2-1, with 8 bases aligning to TRBD2. The CDR3 loop spans 14 amino acids. The germline CDR1 and CDR2 sequences are MNHEY and SVGAGI. The ends lost 6 bases at V and 1 base at J; junction bases unmatched: 2. Written as DNA, the CDR3 is TGTGCCAGCAGACTAGCGGAATCCTACAATGAGCAGTTCTTC. Translation: CASRLAESYNEQFF.

On this clone itself: Its ends do not fully match the called genes, so a read error is possible. This chain joins TRBV6-4 and TRBJ1-5, with D perhaps TRBD1 (5 bases). The CDR3 sequence is 14 residues long. Germline lookup yields CDR1 MRHNA and CDR2 SNTAGT. CDR3 sequence (DNA): TGTACCAGCAGTCCGGGGGAAAGCAATCAGCCCCAGCATTTT. It translates to CTSSPGESNQPQHF.

The chain carries TRBV11-2 and TRBJ1-5; D is unclear. Germline-derived CDR1 and CDR2 are SGHAT and FQNNGV. V lost 0 bases to trimming and J lost 7 bases, with 7 bases between them. The length of the CDR3 is 13 residues. The chain's CDR3 is CASSLDTFQPQHF. In DNA form, the CDR3 reads TGTGCCAGCAGCTTAGATACTTTCCAGCCCCAGCATTTT.

CDR3 coding DNA: TGTGCCAGCAGTGTAGCGGGAGGTTCGACCGGGGAGCTGTTTTTT. Translating gives CASSVAGGSTGELFF. The rearrangement links TRBV6-6 to TRBJ2-2, with TRBD2 matching over 10 bases. V lost 5 bases and J lost 5; bases outside the gene matches: 5. CDR3 length: 15 residues. Germline loops: CDR1 MNHNY, CDR2 SVGAGI (reference sequence).

This clone was seen once. The gene calls are TRBV19 and TRBJ2-7, with 9 nucleotides matching TRBD1. V was pared by 5 bases and J by 2 bases, with 7 bases of the junction left unmatched. The CDR3 sequence is 15 residues long. CDR1 is LNHDA and CDR2 is SQIVND in the germline V gene (reference sequence). This CDR3 reads CASSLPGQGTYEQYF. The DNA of the CDR3 is TGTGCCAGTAGTCTCCCGGGACAGGGAACCTACGAGCAGTACTTC.

This rearrangement joins TRBV5-1 to TRBJ1-4; no clear D. CDR3 length: 17 residues. Germline assignment: CDR1 SGHRS and CDR2 YFSETQ. V lost 0 bases to trimming and J lost 2 bases, with 14 bases between them. CDR3 amino acids: CASSLDGPTATNEKLFF. CDR3 DNA: TGCGCCAGCAGCTTGGATGGGCCGACCGCCACTAATGAAAAACTGTTTTTT.

The chain has TRBV12-3 or TRBV12-4 and TRBJ1-1; D gene uncertain. This CDR3 spans 11 amino acids. Trimming took off 7 bases at V and 10 bases at J, with 13 bases between the two ends. CDR3 region: CASTLRSGAFF. The CDR3 DNA is TGTGCCAGCACCCTCCGCTCAGGAGCTTTCTTT.

A few counts support this clone. CDR3 amino acids: CASSSGTNTEAFF. In nucleotides, the CDR3 is TGTGCCAGCAGCTCAGGCACTAACACTGAAGCTTTCTTT. V usage is TRBV7-9 and J usage is TRBJ1-1; D gene ambiguous. The germline gives CDR1 SEHNR, CDR2 FQNEAQ (reference sequence). This CDR3 comprises 13 residues. V lost 4 bases, J lost 2 bases, and 8 bases lay in between.

The V and J genes are TRBV12-3 or TRBV12-4 and TRBJ1-5, with D perhaps matching TRBD1 (5 bases). Trimming took 4 bases from V and 5 from J, leaving 9 bases between them. This CDR3 comprises 13 residues. CDR3 region: CASSSTGYQPQHF. The DNA of the CDR3 is TGTGCCAGCAGTTCAACAGGTTATCAGCCCCAGCATTTT.

This chain links TRBV6-6 with TRBJ2-2; 9 bases line up with TRBD2. Trimming took 4 bases from V and 6 from J; bases not matched to a gene: 9. The CDR3 loop spans 16 amino acids. CDR1 is MNHNY, CDR2 SVGAGI, per germline (reference sequence). CDR3 nucleotides: TGTGCCAGCAGTTCCCTCGGGACTAGCTATCCCGGGGAGCTGTTTTTT. Protein: CASSSLGTSYPGELFF.

V and J are TRBV28 and TRBJ1-1; the match to TRBD1 covers 8 bases. The germline CDR1 and CDR2 sequences are MDHEN and SYDVKM. J gave up 4 bases and V 2 bases, and 6 bases lay outside the gene matches. The CDR3 sequence is 15 residues long. The CDR3 is CASSLQGARGTEAFF. For the CDR3, the DNA is TGTGCCAGCAGTTTACAGGGGGCGCGGGGCACTGAAGCTTTCTTT.

The chain employs TRBV9 and TRBJ2-1; D unresolved. V was pared by 3 bases and J by 1 base, with 11 bases between. This CDR3 is built from 15 residues. Germline V gene data show CDR1 as SGDLS and CDR2 as YYNGEE. This CDR3 is CASSAEAASYNEQFF. CDR3 sequence (DNA): TGTGCCAGCAGCGCCGAGGCTGCATCCTACAATGAGCAGTTCTTC.

The chain couples TRBV7-2 to TRBJ1-2, with unresolved D. The germline V gene encodes CDR1 SGHTA and CDR2 FQGNSA. V was clipped by 2 bases and J by 5 bases, with 18 bases between them. The CDR3 loop spans 16 amino acids. The CDR3 DNA sequence: TGTGCCAGCAGCTTAAAAAGTAGGCGCGGCGAATATGGCTACACCTTC. Translating it yields CASSLKSRRGEYGYTF. The whole variable domain, remainder taken from reference TRBV7-2 and TRBJ1-2, is GAGVSQSPSNKVTEKGKDVELRCDPISGHTALYWYRQSLGQGLEFLIYFQGNSAPDKSGLPSDRFSAERTGGSVSTLTIQRTQQEDSAVYLCASSLKSRRGEYGYTFGSGTRLTVV.

The chain employs TRBV18 and TRBJ1-2; TRBD1 is a possible D gene (6 bases). CDR1 and CDR2 from the germline V gene are KGHSH and LQKENI. Trimming removed 6 bases at V and 5 bases at J, with 13 bases between. The CDR3 loop spans 13 amino acids. CDR3 residues: CASSPGGVYGYTF. As DNA, the CDR3 is TGTGCCAGCTCTCCGGGGGGCGTGTATGGCTACACCTTC.

This clone has a single count. The chain recombines TRBV7-9 with TRBJ1-1; D not resolved. Germline-derived CDR1 and CDR2 are SEHNR and FQNEAQ (reference sequence). V was shortened by 6 bases and J by 7 bases, with 12 bases between the two germline ends. The CDR3 runs 12 residues. The CDR3 is CASSLFQYEAFF. In DNA form, the CDR3 reads TGTGCCAGCAGTTTATTCCAGTATGAAGCTTTCTTT.